Included here is one T cell receptor (beta chain) sequence, with context. Authors' analysis steps: Amplified reference gene primers provided the basis for estimating nucleated cell counts. TCRdb keeps only in-frame clones here, not all; method: immunoSEQ multiplex PCR. The DNA was the basis for D and trimming; V, J and clone size are from that table. Of some 130,000 clones detected, about 92% appear once; the ten largest clones hold 4% to 5%. This sample stems from a study of blood T cell repertoires in COVID-19. Study-wide context: The analysed material was cDNA or gDNA that came from T cells, B-cell-depleted T cells, or PBMCs.

V was pared by 0 bases and J by 5 bases, with 6 bases between. The CDR3 totals 14 residues. The germline V gene has CDR1 KGHDR and CDR2 SFDVKD. The material sequenced was peripheral blood. The sequence was obtained from a man aged 60 to 69 with COVID-19, enrolled during active disease. The chain joins TRBV24-1 to TRBJ2-2, with D perhaps TRBD2 (5 bases). The CDR3 sequence is CATSDLRGTGELFF. The CDR3, as DNA: TGTGCCACCAGTGATTTGCGGGGTACCGGGGAGCTGTTTTTT.